This T cell receptor (beta chain) is from a study of metastatic and nonmetastatic thyroid tumors (dated by TCRdb to about 2020). In terms of the full investigation: Repertoires from peripheral blood and from tumor or nodule tissue samples of malignant and benign thyroid patients were compared. Overall study outcomes, separate from this receptor: In both blood and tumor samples, malignant tumors were reported to have significantly higher TCR beta diversity than benign nodules.

This clone has at least ten counts. The antigen this receptor binds is unknown. Nothing much larger sits one base from this clone, and base qualities are not available. Libraries were constructed by PCR. Sequencing used an Illumina HiSeq 4000. The TCR beta-chain CDR3 region of each patient was profiled by high-throughput sequencing. On the study's bioinformatics: Drawing on CDR3 differences between clinicopathological groups, the researchers built a classifier meant to tell apart patients with distant-metastatic papillary thyroid cancer. The Shannon index was used to assess repertoire diversity, and the Morisita-Horn index was used to assess tumor-blood repertoire similarity. In TCRdb, the public reads were trimmed at Q25 with fastp and aligned with MiXCR, with productive beta chains retained. The V and J calls here are based on TCRdb, not the publication. This sample comprises 30,000 to 40,000 clones, 15% of them detected only once. Clones ranked in the top ten supply 19% of the sample.

Before undergoing thyroid surgery, none of the patients had been given any kind of treatment. The study retrospectively analysed patient clinical samples collected from about 2012 to 2018 using T-cell receptor beta sequencing. The CDR3 contains 14 residues, cysteine and phenylalanine counted. Just the 42-base CDR3 DNA is kept, in frame starting at base 1. Taken from the germline V gene (reference sequence), the CDR1 and CDR2 loops are DFQATT and SNEGSKA. The V end loses 6 bases and the J end loses 5 bases, and a stretch of 17 bases separates them. The material sequenced was blood. The receptor was derived from a male donor with papillary thyroid cancer or a benign thyroid nodule (not recorded which). Some clones in this sample may be carry-over from other donors' samples. The chain was built from TRBV20-1 and TRBJ1-5; TRBD1 is a weak D gene call, 6 bases matching. In nucleotide form, the sequence is TGCAGTGCCCCCGCTGGGGGCTGGGATCAGCCCCAGCATTTT. The resulting protein is CSAPAGGWDQPQHF.